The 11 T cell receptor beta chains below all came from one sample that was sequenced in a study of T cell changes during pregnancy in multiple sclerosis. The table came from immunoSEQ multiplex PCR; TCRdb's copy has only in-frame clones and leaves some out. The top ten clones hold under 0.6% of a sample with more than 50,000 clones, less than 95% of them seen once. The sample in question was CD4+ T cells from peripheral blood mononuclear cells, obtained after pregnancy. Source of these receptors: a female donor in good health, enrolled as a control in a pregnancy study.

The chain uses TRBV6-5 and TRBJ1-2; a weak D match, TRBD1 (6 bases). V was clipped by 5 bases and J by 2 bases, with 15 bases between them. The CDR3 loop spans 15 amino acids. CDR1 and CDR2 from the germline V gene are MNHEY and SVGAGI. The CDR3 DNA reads TGTGCCAGCAGTCCTCGGGACATTTCCAACTATGGCTACACCTTC. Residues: CASSPRDISNYGYTF.

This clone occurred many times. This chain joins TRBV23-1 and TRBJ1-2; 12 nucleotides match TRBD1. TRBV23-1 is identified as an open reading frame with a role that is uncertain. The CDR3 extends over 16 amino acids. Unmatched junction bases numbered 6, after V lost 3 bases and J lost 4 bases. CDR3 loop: CASSQGTGGDGYGYTF. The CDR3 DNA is TGCGCCAGCAGTCAGGGGACAGGGGGCGACGGCTATGGCTACACCTTC.

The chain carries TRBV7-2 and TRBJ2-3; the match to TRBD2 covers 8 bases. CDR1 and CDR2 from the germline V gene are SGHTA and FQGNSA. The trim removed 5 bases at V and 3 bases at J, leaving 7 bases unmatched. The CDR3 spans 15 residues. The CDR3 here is CASSRLAGVTDTQYF. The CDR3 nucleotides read TGTGCCAGCAGCCGTCTAGCGGGTGTTACAGATACGCAGTATTTT.

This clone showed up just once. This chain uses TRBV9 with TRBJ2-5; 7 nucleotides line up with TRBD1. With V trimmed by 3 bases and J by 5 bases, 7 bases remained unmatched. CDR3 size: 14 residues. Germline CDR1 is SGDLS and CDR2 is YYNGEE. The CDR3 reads CASSAQGGRETQYF. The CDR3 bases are TGTGCCAGCAGCGCCCAAGGGGGCAGGGAGACCCAGTACTTC. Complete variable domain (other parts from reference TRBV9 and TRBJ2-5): DSGVTQTPKHLITATGQRVTLRCSPRSGDLSVYWYQQSLDQGLQFLIQYYNGEERAKGNILERFSAQQFPDLHSELNLSSLELGDSALYFCASSAQGGRETQYFGPGTRLLVL.

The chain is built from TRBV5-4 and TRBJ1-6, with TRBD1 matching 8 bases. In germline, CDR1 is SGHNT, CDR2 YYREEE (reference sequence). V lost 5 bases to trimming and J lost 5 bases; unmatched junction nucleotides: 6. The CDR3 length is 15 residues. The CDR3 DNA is TGTGCCAGCAGATATGGACAGGGTAATAATTCACCCCTCCACTTT. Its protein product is CASRYGQGNNSPLHF.

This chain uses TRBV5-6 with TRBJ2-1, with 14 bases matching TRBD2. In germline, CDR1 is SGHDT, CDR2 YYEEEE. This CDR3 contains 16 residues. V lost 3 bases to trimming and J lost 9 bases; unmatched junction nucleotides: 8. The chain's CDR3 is CASSSRLAGGQGEQFF. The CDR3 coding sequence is TGTGCCAGCAGCTCTCGACTAGCGGGGGGGCAAGGTGAGCAGTTCTTC.

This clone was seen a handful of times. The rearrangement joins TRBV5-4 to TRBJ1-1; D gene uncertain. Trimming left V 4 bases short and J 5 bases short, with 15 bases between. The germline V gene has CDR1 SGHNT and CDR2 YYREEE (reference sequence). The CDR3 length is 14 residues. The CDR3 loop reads CASSPDTEVTEAFF. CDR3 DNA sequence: TGTGCCAGCAGCCCTGACACGGAGGTGACTGAAGCTTTCTTT.

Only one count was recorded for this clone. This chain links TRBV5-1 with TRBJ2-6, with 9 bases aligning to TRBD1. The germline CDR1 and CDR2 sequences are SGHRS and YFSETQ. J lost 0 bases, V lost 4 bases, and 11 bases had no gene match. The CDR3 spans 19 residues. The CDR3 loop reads CASSQHGTGSGSGANVLTF. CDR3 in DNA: TGCGCCAGCAGCCAACATGGGACAGGGTCGGGCTCTGGGGCCAACGTCCTGACTTTC.

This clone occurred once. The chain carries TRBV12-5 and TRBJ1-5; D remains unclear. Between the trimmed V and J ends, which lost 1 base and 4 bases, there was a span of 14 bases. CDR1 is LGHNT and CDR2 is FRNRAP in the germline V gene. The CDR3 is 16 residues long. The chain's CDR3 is CASGLGIRQENQPQHF. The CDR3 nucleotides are TGTGCTAGTGGTTTGGGGATACGCCAGGAAAATCAGCCCCAGCATTTT.

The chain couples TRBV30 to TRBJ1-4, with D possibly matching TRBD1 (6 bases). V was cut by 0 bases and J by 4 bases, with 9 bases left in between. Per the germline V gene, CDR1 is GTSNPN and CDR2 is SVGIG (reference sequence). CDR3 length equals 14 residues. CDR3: CAWSVWTVNEKLFF. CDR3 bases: TGTGCCTGGAGTGTATGGACAGTTAATGAAAAACTGTTTTTT.

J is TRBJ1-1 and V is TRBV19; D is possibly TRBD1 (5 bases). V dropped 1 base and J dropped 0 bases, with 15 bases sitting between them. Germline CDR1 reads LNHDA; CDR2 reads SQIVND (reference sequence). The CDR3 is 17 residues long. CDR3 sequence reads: CASSIVGRGIMNTEAFF. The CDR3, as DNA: TGTGCCAGTAGTATAGTCGGGCGGGGCATCATGAACACTGAAGCTTTCTTT.